This entry concerns a single T cell receptor beta chain. Germline V CDR1 and CDR2: LNHDA, SQIVND (reference sequence). V was cut by 1 base and J by 5 bases, with 21 bases left in between. The CDR3 spans 18 residues. These data are taken from a study of cytomegalovirus exposure and HLA in healthy donors. With 60 Vbeta and 13 Jbeta primers, the PCR was carried out. Data came from immunoSEQ multiplex PCR; TCRdb stores just in-frame clones and leaves some out. The table has about 130,000 clones, around 77% seen once. The sample taken for sequencing was PBMCs. This sequence originates from a man aged 50-60 years in good health and CMV-seronegative. J is TRBJ1-5 and V is TRBV19; perhaps TRBD1 as D (5 bases). The CDR3 region has the DNA TGTGCCAGTAGTATAGGGGCAGGGATTTTGACGATCGATCAGCCCCAGCATTTT. Its protein product is CASSIGAGILTIDQPQHF.